The next 20 T cell receptor beta chains were all read from a single sample in a study of T cell repertoires in ileal Crohn's disease. The method was immunoSEQ multiplex PCR; TCRdb's version includes in-frame clones alone and lacks a portion of them. Here the sample spans approximately 3,700 clones, around three quarters being singletons. Source material: ileal tissue. The receptors originated from an adult with Crohn's disease.

The chain couples TRBV6-1 to TRBJ2-7; no definite D call. CDR1 MNHNS and CDR2 SASEGT come from the germline V gene. The CDR3 sequence is 13 residues long. V lost 7 bases, J lost 0 bases, and 10 bases lay in between. CDR3 in amino acids: CASKVVGSYEQYV. The CDR3 DNA follows: TGTGCCAGCAAGGTAGTGGGCTCCTACGAGCAGTACGTC.

V and J are TRBV4-1 and TRBJ1-1; possible D gene TRBD1, 5 bases. The germline V and J ends were trimmed by 4 bases and 2 bases, with 14 bases remaining between them. The CDR3 is 15 residues long. CDR1 is MGHRA, CDR2 YSYEKL, per germline. CDR3 sequence: CASSPFDRINTEAFF. CDR3 in DNA: TGCGCCAGCAGCCCTTTCGACAGAATAAACACTGAAGCTTTCTTT.

This chain's CDR3 is CASSRGEGSPLHF. The CDR3 bases are TGTGCCAGCAGCAGGGGGGAAGGATCACCCCTCCACTTT. The chain joins TRBV21-1 to TRBJ1-6. TRBV21-1 is deemed a pseudogene. This CDR3 spans 13 amino acids.

This clone has a single count. V gene TRBV30 combines with J gene TRBJ2-1; 7 nucleotides align to TRBD1. Germline V gene data show CDR1 as GTSNPN and CDR2 as SVGIG (reference sequence). The V segment lost 2 bases and the J segment 12 bases; nucleotides outside the gene matches: 7. This CDR3 is built from 12 residues. The CDR3, as DNA: TGTGCCTGGAGTCTCTCAGGGGGAGTGCAGTTCTTC. Translating it yields CAWSLSGGVQFF.

The V call is TRBV6-1, the J call TRBJ1-1; the D is unclear. V was clipped by 8 bases and J by 4 bases, with 17 bases between them. The germline CDR1 and CDR2 sequences are MNHNS and SASEGT. The CDR3 totals 14 residues. The CDR3 sequence is CASRKEGKATEAFF. As DNA, the CDR3 is TGTGCCAGCCGTAAGGAGGGAAAGGCCACTGAAGCTTTCTTT.

Only a few counts were recorded for this clone. The genes are TRBV11-1 and TRBJ1-1; possible D gene TRBD1, 6 bases. Looked up from germline, CDR1 is SGHAT and CDR2 is FQDESV (reference sequence). CDR3 size: 13 residues. V lost 1 base and J lost 5, with 8 bases in between. For the CDR3, the DNA is TGTGCCAGCAGCTTAGGGCAGGGGACTGAAGCTTTCTTT. It codes for CASSLGQGTEAFF.

Notes on this clone: At one boundary the junction diverges from the germline segment, which might be a read error. Other DNA variants within this sample encode the same CDR3. J is TRBJ1-1 and V is TRBV10-3, with D possibly being TRBD1 (6 bases). The CDR3 is made up of 14 amino acids. CDR1 and CDR2 from the germline V gene are ENHRY and SYGVKD. The CDR3 is CAISHGQINTEAFF. CDR3 in DNA: TGTGCCATCAGCCACGGACAGATAAACACTGAGGCTTTCTTT.

The chain employs TRBV19 and TRBJ2-2, with 8 bases matching TRBD2. V shed 4 bases, J shed 7 bases, and the junction held 14 bases outside the gene matches. The CDR3 is 17 amino acids. Germline values: CDR1 LNHDA, CDR2 SQIVND (reference sequence). CDR3 DNA sequence: TGTGCCAGTAGTACGCCCGCGGGAGGAGCGGGAAGCGGGGAGCTGTTTTTT. Translating it yields CASSTPAGGAGSGELFF.

Judged by abundance, this clone is large (0.1 to 1%). This chain joins TRBV6-5 and TRBJ1-1; D remains ambiguous. The length of the CDR3 is 15 residues. V was trimmed by 7 bases and J by 1 base, leaving 16 bases between them. Germline CDR1 MNHEY, CDR2 SVGAGI. For the CDR3, the DNA is TGTGCCAGCACCTTGGGCGGGCCGGGGAACACTGAAGCTTTCTTT. Translated: CASTLGGPGNTEAFF.

The chain combines TRBV7-2 with TRBJ1-1; D is uncertain. The CDR3 runs 12 residues. V dropped 5 bases and J dropped 11 bases, with 15 bases sitting between them. Germline V gene lookup returns CDR1 SGHTA and CDR2 FQGNSA. The CDR3 DNA sequence: TGTGCCAGCAGCCGGAATAATGGAGCGGCTTTCTTT. Translating gives CASSRNNGAAFF.

J is TRBJ2-3 and V is TRBV7-2, with D possibly being TRBD1 (5 bases). The CDR3 length is 14 residues. Germline V gene lookup returns CDR1 SGHTA and CDR2 FQGNSA. The V end lost 1 base, the J end lost 4 bases, and 9 bases lay between the germline ends. The CDR3 DNA follows: TGTGCCAGCAGCTTAGTCGAACAGGCAGATACGCAGTATTTT. Translated: CASSLVEQADTQYF. Supplemented by reference TRBV7-2 and TRBJ2-3, the full variable domain reads GAGVSQSPSNKVTEKGKDVELRCDPISGHTALYWYRQSLGQGLEFLIYFQGNSAPDKSGLPSDRFSAERTGGSVSTLTIQRTQQEDSAVYLCASSLVEQADTQYFGPGTRLTVL.

This clone was detected once. The V and J genes are TRBV11-2 and TRBJ2-1; maybe TRBD2 (5 bases). Germline V gene data show CDR1 as SGHAT and CDR2 as FQNNGV. The CDR3 is 14 residues long. V gave up 1 base and J gave up 8 bases, with 12 bases separating them. CDR3 protein: CASSLGPSKDEQFF. CDR3 nucleotide sequence: TGTGCCAGCAGCTTAGGTCCTAGCAAAGATGAGCAGTTCTTC.

This chain joins TRBV4-3 and TRBJ1-2; D remains ambiguous. This CDR3 is built from 13 residues. V was clipped by 8 bases and J by 4 bases, with 14 bases between them. Germline V gene sequence: CDR1 LGHNA, CDR2 YSLEER. The CDR3 nucleotides are TGCGCCAGCTCCGCCGGGAGGACCTATGGCTACACCTTC. Translating gives CASSAGRTYGYTF.

This sequence joins TRBV30 and TRBJ1-5; a possible D gene is TRBD1 (5 bases). Germline loops: CDR1 GTSNPN, CDR2 SVGIG (reference sequence). V was cut by 4 bases and J by 6 bases, with 13 bases left in between. The CDR3 loop spans 13 amino acids. The CDR3 reads CAWTVGGGQPQHF. The CDR3 DNA follows: TGTGCCTGGACCGTCGGGGGGGGTCAGCCCCAGCATTTT. The variable domain in full, completed from reference TRBV30 and TRBJ1-5, reads SQTIHQWPATLVQPVGSPLSLECTVEGTSNPNLYWYRQAAGRGLQLLFYSVGIGQISSEVPQNLSASRPQDRQFILSSKKLLLSDSGFYLCAWTVGGGQPQHFGDGTRLSIL.

The chain combines TRBV5-1 with TRBJ1-2; 7 nucleotides match TRBD1. CDR1 is SGHRS and CDR2 is YFSETQ in the germline V gene. This CDR3 contains 14 residues. Losses at the gene ends were 0 bases for V and 6 bases for J; bases not matched to a gene: 5. CDR3 DNA: TGCGCCAGCAGCTTGGTTCCAGGACAGGATGGCTACACCTTC. As protein: CASSLVPGQDGYTF.

The rearrangement links TRBV6-4 to TRBJ2-1, with D possibly TRBD2 on 6 matching bases. Germline V gene data show CDR1 as MRHNA and CDR2 as SNTAGT. The CDR3 contains 14 residues. V lost 4 bases and J lost 10, with 17 bases in between. The CDR3 sequence is CASSADGSTGEQFF. DNA for the CDR3: TGTGCCAGCAGTGCGGACGGGAGCACCGGGGAGCAGTTCTTC.

The chain joins TRBV9 to TRBJ2-7; 7 bases agree with TRBD1. The junction had 5 bases not matched to a gene; V was cut back by 0 bases and J by 2 bases. Per the germline V gene, CDR1 is SGDLS and CDR2 is YYNGEE. CDR3 length: 15 residues. CDR3 DNA: TGTGCCAGCAGCGTAGATGGGACAGAGACCTACGAGCAGTACTTC. This gives the protein CASSVDGTETYEQYF.

The V gene is TRBV11-3, the J gene TRBJ2-7; possible D gene TRBD2, 5 bases. The germline V gene has CDR1 SGHNT and CDR2 YENEEA. The CDR3 sequence is 13 residues long. The V end lost 2 bases, the J end lost 7 bases, and 12 bases lay between the germline ends. In nucleotides, the CDR3 is TGTGCCAGCAGCTTACAGGCGGGTGGGGAGCAGTACTTC. This gives the protein CASSLQAGGEQYF.

The chain employs TRBV7-9 and TRBJ2-7, with TRBD2 matching 9 bases. The CDR3 is made up of 15 amino acids. The trim removed 4 bases at V and 2 bases at J, leaving 6 bases unmatched. The germline CDR1 and CDR2 sequences are SEHNR and FQNEAQ (reference sequence). This chain's CDR3 is CASSSSGGLPYEQYF. CDR3 in DNA: TGTGCCAGCAGCTCGAGCGGGGGGCTGCCCTACGAGCAGTACTTC.

The chain couples TRBV7-2 to TRBJ1-2; D perhaps matches TRBD1 (5 bases). The V and J ends lost 1 base and 3 bases respectively, with 12 bases between them. Germline V lookup: CDR1 SGHTA, CDR2 FQGNSA. The CDR3 is made up of 15 amino acids. The CDR3, as DNA: TGTGCCAGCAGCTTAGAACCCGCAGGGTACTATGGCTACACCTTC. Residues: CASSLEPAGYYGYTF.